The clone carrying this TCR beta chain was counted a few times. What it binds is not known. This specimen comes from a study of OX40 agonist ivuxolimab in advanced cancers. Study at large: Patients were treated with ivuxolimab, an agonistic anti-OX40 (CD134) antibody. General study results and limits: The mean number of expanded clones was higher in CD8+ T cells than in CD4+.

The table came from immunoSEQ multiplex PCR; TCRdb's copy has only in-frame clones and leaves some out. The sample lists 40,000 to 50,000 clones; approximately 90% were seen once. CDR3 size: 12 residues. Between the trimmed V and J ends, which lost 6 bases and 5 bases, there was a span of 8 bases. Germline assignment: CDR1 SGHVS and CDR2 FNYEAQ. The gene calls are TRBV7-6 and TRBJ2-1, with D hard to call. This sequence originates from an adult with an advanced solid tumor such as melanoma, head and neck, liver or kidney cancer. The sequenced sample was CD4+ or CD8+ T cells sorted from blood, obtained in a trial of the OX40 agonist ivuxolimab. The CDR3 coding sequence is TGTGCCAGCAGTTACATTGACAATGAGCAGTTCTTC. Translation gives CASSYIDNEQFF.